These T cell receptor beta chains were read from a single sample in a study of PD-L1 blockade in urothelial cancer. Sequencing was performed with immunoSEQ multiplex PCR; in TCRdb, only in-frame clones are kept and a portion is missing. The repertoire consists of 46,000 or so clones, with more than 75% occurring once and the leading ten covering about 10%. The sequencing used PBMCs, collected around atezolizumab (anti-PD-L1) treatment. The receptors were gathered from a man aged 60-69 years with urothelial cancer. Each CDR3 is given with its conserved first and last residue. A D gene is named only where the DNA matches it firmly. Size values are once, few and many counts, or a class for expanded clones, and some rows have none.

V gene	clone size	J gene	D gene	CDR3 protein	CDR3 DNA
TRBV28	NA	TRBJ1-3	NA	CASRTAGAGNTIYF	TGTGCCAGCAGGACGGCAGGGGCTGGAAACACCATATATTTT
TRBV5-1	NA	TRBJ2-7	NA	CASSLVRGFEQYF	TGCGCCAGCAGCTTAGTAAGGGGGTTCGAGCAGTACTTC
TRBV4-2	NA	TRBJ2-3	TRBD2	CASSQGFSSGGLSDTQYF	TGTGCCAGCAGCCAAGGGTTTTCGAGCGGGGGGCTGTCAGATACGCAGTATTTT
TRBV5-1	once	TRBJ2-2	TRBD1	CASSHWTGSNTGELFF	TGCGCCAGCAGCCACTGGACAGGGTCGAACACCGGGGAGCTGTTTTTT
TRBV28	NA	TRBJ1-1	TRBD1	CASSLRGTVEAFF	TGTGCCAGCAGTTTACGCGGGACAGTTGAAGCTTTCTTT
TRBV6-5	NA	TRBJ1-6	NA	CASSYSRGGLGAPLHF	TGTGCCAGCAGTTACTCGAGGGGGGGTTTGGGTGCACCCCTCCACTTT
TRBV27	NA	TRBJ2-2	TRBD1	CASSTGQVAGELFF	TGTGCCAGCAGTACAGGACAGGTGGCCGGGGAGCTGTTTTTT
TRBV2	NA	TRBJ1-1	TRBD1	CASNTGGGYTEAFF	TGTGCCAGCAACACAGGGGGGGGCTACACTGAAGCTTTCTTT
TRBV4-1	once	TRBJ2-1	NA	CASSQGPGPEGYNEQFF	TGCGCCAGCAGCCAAGGCCCGGGACCGGAGGGCTACAATGAGCAGTTCTTC
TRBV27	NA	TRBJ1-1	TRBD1	CASSERQGLTEAFF	TGTGCCAGCAGTGAGAGACAGGGACTCACTGAAGCTTTCTTT
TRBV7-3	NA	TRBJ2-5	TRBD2	CASSLGIAASGVETQYF	TGTGCCAGCAGCTTAGGAATCGCGGCTAGCGGGGTAGAGACCCAGTACTTC
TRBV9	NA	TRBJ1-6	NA	CASSARLASSYNSPLHF	TGTGCCAGCAGCGCAAGACTCGCGAGCTCCTATAATTCACCCCTCCACTTT
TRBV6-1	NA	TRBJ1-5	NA	CASSTHRAADQPQHF	TGTGCCAGCAGCACGCACAGGGCCGCCGACCAGCCCCAGCATTTT
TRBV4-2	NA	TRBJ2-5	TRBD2	CASSQEAGGQRSQYF	TGTGCCAGCAGCCAAGAAGCGGGGGGGCAGCGGTCCCAGTACTTC
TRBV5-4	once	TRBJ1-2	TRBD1	CASSSGDRGVGGYTF	TGTGCCAGCAGCTCGGGGGACAGGGGAGTGGGGGGCTACACCTTC
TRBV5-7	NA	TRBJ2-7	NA	CASSWGQGGSYEQYF	TGTGCCAGCAGTTGGGGGCAGGGAGGGTCCTACGAGCAGTACTTC
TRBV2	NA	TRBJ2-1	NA	CASSVSPEQFF	TGTGCCAGCAGTGTTAGCCCTGAGCAGTTCTTC
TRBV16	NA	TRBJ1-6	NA	CASSSRGRTNSPLHF	TGTGCCAGCAGCTCCCGTGGGAGAACTAATTCACCCCTCCACTTT
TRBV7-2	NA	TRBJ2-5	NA	CASSSSVRRTQYF	TGTGCCAGCAGCTCCAGCGTCCGGAGGACCCAGTACTTC
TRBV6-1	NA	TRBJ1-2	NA	CASSEGGDRYGYTF	TGTGCCAGCAGTGAGGGGGGAGACCGCTATGGCTACACCTTC
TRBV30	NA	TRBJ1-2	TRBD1	CAWSGVTGGYGYTF	TGTGCCTGGAGTGGCGTGACAGGGGGATATGGCTACACCTTC
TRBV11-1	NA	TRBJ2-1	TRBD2	CASSLAASGGAFYNEQFF	TGTGCCAGCAGCTTAGCGGCTAGCGGGGGGGCTTTCTACAATGAGCAGTTCTTC
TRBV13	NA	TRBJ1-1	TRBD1	CASSRGDRPGTEAFF	TGTGCCAGCAGCAGGGGGGACAGGCCTGGCACTGAAGCTTTCTTT
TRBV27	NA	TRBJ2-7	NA	CASRRAYEQYF	TGTGCCAGCAGAAGAGCGTACGAGCAGTACTTC
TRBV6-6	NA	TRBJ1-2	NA	CASTIQTAGPDGYTF	TGTGCCAGCACCATTCAAACGGCGGGTCCGGATGGCTACACCTTC
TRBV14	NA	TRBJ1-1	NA	CASSQRRLGGGRMNTEAFF	TGTGCCAGCAGCCAACGTCGATTGGGGGGGGGCCGGATGAACACTGAAGCTTTCTTT
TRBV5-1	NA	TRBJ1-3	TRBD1	CASSPPTGSGNTIYF	TGCGCCAGCAGCCCACCGACAGGGTCTGGAAACACCATATATTTT
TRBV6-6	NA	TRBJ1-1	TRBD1	CASSLGQKTEGTEAFF	TGTGCCAGCAGTTTGGGACAGAAGACTGAAGGCACTGAAGCTTTCTTT
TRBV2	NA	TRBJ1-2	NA	CASSQQGVPDYGYTF	TGTGCCAGCAGTCAACAGGGCGTTCCGGACTATGGCTACACCTTC
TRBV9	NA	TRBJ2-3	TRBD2	CASSLGIAGGTDTQYF	TGTGCCAGCAGCCTCGGGATAGCGGGGGGGACAGATACGCAGTATTTT
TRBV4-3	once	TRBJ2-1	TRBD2	CASSQEPLAGATNEQFF	TGCGCCAGCAGCCAGGAACCACTAGCGGGGGCAACTAATGAGCAGTTCTTC
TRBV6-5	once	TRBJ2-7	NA	CASIPRQGFTYEQYF	TGTGCCAGCATCCCAAGGCAGGGGTTCACCTACGAGCAGTACTTC
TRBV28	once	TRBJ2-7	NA	CAGGDSLDYEQYF	TGTGCCGGAGGGGACAGCCTTGATTACGAGCAGTACTTC
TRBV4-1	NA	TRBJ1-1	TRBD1	CASSQGTGEYTEAFF	TGCGCCAGCAGCCAAGGGACAGGGGAGTACACTGAAGCTTTCTTT
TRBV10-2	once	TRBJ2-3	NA	CASTGMPFIPDTQYF	TGCGCCAGCACCGGGATGCCCTTTATTCCAGATACGCAGTATTTT
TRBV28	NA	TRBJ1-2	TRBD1	CASNPSDRANYGYTF	TGTGCCAGCAACCCCTCGGACAGGGCTAACTATGGCTACACCTTC
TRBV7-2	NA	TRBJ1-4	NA	CASSLDSSEKLFF	TGTGCCAGCAGCTTAGATAGCAGCGAAAAACTGTTTTTT
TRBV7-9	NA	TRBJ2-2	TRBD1	CASSSQGAANTGELFF	TGTGCCAGCAGCTCCCAGGGGGCTGCGAACACCGGGGAGCTGTTTTTT
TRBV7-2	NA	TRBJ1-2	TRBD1	CASSSYDRGNYGYTF	TGTGCCAGCAGCTCCTACGACAGGGGAAACTATGGCTACACCTTC
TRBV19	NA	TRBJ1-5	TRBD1	CASSGQGPNQPQHF	TGTGCCAGTTCGGGACAGGGGCCCAATCAGCCCCAGCATTTT
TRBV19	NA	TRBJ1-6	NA	CASRRTVRDSPLHF	TGTGCCAGTAGAAGGACTGTTCGGGATTCACCCCTCCACTTT